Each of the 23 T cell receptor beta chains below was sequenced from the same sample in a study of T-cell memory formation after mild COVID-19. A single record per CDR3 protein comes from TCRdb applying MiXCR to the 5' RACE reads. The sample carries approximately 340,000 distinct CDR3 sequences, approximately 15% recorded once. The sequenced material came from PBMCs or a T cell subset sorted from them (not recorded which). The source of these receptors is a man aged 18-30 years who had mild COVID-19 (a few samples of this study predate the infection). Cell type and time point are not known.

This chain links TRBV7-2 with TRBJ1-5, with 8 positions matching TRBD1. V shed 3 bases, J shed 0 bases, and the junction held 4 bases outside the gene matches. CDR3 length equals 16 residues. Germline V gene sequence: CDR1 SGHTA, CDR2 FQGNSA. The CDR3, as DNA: TGTGCCAGCAGCTTCACAGGGGGATATAGCAATCAGCCCCAGCATTTT. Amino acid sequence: CASSFTGGYSNQPQHF.

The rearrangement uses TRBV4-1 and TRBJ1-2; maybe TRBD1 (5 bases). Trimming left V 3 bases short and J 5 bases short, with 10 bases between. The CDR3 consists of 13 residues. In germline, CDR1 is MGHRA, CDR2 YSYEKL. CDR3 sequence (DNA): TGCGCCAGCAGCCACCGACAGACTTATGGCTACACCTTC. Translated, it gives CASSHRQTYGYTF.

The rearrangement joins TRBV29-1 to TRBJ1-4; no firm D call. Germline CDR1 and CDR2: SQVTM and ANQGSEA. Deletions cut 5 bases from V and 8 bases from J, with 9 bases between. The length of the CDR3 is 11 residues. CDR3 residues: CSVLSEEKLFF. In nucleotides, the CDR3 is TGCAGCGTTTTAAGTGAGGAAAAACTGTTTTTT.

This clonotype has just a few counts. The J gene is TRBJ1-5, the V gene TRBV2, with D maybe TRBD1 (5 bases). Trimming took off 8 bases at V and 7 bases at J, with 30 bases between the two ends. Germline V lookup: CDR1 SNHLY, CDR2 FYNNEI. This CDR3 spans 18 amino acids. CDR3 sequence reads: CASGGWWLGDRGRQPQHF. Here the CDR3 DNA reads TGTGCCAGCGGTGGATGGTGGTTGGGAGATCGGGGACGGCAGCCCCAGCATTTT.

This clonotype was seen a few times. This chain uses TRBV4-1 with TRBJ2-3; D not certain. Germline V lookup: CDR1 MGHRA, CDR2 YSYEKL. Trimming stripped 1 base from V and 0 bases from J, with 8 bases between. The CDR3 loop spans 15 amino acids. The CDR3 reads CASSQAAASTDTQYF. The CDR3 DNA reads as TGCGCCAGCAGCCAAGCGGCGGCTAGCACAGATACGCAGTATTTT.

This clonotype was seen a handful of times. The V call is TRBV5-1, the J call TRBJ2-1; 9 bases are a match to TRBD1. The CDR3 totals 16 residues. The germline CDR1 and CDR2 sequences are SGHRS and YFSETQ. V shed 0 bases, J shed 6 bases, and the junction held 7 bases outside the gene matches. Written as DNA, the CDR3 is TGCGCCAGCAGCTTGGGGGACAGGGTATCGGGCAATGAGCAGTTCTTC. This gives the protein CASSLGDRVSGNEQFF.

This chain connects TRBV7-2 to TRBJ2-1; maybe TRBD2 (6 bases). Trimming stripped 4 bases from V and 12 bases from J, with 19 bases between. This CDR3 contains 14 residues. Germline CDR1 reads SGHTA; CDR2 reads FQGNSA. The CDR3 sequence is CASSSQEGRSAQFF. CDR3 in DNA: TGTGCCAGCAGCTCTCAGGAGGGGAGGTCGGCGCAGTTCTTC.

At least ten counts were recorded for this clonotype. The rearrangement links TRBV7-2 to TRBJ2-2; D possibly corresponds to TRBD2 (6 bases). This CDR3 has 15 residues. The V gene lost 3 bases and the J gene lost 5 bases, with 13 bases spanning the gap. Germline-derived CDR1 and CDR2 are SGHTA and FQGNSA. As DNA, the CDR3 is TGTGCCAGCAGCTTCAGGAGGGCCGGGACCGGGGAGCTGTTTTTT. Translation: CASSFRRAGTGELFF.

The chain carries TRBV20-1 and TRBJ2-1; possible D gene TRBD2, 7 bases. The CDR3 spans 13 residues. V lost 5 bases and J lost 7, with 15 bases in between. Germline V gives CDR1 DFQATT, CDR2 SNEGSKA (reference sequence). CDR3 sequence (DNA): TGCAGTGCTCAGAAGGGGGGGGCGAATGAGCAGTTCTTC. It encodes CSAQKGGANEQFF.

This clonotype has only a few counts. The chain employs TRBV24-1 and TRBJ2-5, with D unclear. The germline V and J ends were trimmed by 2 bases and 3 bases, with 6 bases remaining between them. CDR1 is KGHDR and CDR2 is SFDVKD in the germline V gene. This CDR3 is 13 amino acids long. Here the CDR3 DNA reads TGTGCCACCAGTGATTCGCCAGAAGAGACCCAGTACTTC. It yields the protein CATSDSPEETQYF.

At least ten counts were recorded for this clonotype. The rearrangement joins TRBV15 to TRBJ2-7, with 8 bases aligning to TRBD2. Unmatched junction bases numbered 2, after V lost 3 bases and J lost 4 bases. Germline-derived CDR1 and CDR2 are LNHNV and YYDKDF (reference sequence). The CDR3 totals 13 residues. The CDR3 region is CATSRRGEYEQYF. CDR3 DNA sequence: TGTGCCACCAGCAGGCGGGGGGAGTACGAGCAGTACTTC.

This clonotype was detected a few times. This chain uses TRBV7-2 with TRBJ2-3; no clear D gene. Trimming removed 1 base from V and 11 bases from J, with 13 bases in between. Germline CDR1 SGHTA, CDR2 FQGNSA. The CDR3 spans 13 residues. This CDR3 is CASSLVADPVQYF. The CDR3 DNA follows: TGTGCCAGCAGCTTAGTTGCGGACCCTGTGCAGTATTTT.

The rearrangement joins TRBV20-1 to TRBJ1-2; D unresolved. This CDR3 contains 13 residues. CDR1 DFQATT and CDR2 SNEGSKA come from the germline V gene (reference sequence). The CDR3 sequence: CTCSARDLCGYTF. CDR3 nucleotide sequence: TGCACCTGCTCTGCCCGCGATTTGTGTGGCTACACCTTC.

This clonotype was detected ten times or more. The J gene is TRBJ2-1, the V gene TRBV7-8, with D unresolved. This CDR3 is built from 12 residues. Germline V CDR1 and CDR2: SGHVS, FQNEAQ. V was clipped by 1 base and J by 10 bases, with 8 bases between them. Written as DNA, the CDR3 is TGTGCCAGCAGCTTAGACAGCCTCGAGCAGTTCTTC. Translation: CASSLDSLEQFF.

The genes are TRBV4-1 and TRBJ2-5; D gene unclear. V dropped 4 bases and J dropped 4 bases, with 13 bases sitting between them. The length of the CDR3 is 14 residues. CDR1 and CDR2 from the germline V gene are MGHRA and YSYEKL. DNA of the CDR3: TGCGCCAGCAGCCTGCGGTCCAGTAGAGAGACCCAGTACTTC. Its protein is CASSLRSSRETQYF.

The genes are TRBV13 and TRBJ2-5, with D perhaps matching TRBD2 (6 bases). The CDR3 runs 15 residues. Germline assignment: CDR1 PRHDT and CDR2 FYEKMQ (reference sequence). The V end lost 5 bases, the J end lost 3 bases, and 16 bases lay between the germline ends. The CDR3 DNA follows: TGTGCCAGCAGCGGAGGGCTAGCATACGAAGAGACCCAGTACTTC. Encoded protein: CASSGGLAYEETQYF.

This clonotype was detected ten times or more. The CDR3 loop reads CASSPFGQGAIQPQHF. The CDR3, as DNA: TGTGCCAGCAGCCCCTTTGGACAGGGGGCGATTCAGCCCCAGCATTTT. The chain has TRBV7-8 and TRBJ1-5; the match to TRBD1 covers 11 bases. This CDR3 is 16 amino acids long. Germline V gene sequence: CDR1 SGHVS, CDR2 FQNEAQ. Trimming removed 5 bases from V and 6 bases from J; junction bases left unmatched: 9.

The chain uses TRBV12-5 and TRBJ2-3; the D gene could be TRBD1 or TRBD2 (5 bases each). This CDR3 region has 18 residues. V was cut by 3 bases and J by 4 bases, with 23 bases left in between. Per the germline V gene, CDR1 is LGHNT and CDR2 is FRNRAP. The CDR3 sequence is CASGFNGGRLVSADTQYF. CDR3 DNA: TGTGCTAGTGGTTTCAATGGGGGACGATTAGTCTCGGCAGATACGCAGTATTTT.

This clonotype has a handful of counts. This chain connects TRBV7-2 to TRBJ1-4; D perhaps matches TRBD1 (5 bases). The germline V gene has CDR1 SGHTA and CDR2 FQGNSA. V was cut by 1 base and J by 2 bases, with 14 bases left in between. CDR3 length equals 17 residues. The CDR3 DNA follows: TGTGCCAGCAGCTTAGAGGGACTGCGGGCGACTAATGAAAAACTGTTTTTT. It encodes CASSLEGLRATNEKLFF.

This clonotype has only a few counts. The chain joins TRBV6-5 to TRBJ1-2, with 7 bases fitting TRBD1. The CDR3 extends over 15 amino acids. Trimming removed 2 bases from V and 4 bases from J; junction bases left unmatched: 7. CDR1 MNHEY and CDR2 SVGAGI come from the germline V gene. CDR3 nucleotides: TGTGCCAGCAGTTACCGACAGACAGGGCCCTATGGCTACACCTTC. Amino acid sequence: CASSYRQTGPYGYTF.

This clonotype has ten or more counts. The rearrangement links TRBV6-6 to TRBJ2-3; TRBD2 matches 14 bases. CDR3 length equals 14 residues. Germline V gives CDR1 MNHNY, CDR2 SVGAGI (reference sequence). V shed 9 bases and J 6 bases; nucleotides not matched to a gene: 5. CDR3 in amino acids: CASRLAGGLDTQYF. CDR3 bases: TGTGCCAGTCGACTAGCGGGGGGGTTGGATACGCAGTATTTT.

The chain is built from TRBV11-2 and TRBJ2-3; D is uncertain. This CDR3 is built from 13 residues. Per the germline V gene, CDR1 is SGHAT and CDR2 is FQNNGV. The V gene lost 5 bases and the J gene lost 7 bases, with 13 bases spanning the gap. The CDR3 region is CASSRAMQNTQYF. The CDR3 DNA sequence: TGTGCCAGCAGCCGTGCGATGCAAAATACGCAGTATTTT.

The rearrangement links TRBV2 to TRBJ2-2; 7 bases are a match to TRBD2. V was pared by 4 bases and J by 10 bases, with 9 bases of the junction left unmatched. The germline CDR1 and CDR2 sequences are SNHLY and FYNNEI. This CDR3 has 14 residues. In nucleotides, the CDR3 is TGTGCCAGCAGTGGGTGGCGGGGGTTGGCGGAGCTGTTTTTT. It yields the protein CASSGWRGLAELFF.